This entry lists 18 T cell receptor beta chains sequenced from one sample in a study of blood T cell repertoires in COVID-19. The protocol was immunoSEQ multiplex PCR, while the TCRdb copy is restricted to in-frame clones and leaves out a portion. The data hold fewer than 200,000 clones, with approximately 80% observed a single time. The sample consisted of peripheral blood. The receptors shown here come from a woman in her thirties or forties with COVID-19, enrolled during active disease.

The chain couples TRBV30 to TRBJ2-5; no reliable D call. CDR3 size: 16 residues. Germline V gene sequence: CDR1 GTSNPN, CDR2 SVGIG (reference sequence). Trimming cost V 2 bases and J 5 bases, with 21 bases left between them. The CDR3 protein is CAWSSIGPRSRETQYF. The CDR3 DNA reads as TGTGCCTGGAGTTCAATAGGCCCTAGAAGTCGGGAGACCCAGTACTTC. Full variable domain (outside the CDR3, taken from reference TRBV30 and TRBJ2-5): SQTIHQWPATLVQPVGSPLSLECTVEGTSNPNLYWYRQAAGRGLQLLFYSVGIGQISSEVPQNLSASRPQDRQFILSSKKLLLSDSGFYLCAWSSIGPRSRETQYFGPGTRLLVL.

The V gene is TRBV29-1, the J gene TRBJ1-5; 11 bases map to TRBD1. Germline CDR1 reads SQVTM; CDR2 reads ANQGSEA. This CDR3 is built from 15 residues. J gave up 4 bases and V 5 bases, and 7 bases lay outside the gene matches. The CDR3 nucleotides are TGCAGCGTTTCCCAAGGACAGGGGGCGAATCAGCCCCAGCATTTT. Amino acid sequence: CSVSQGQGANQPQHF. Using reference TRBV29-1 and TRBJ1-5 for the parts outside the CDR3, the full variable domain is SAVISQKPSRDICQRGTSLTIQCQVDSQVTMMFWYRQQPGQSLTLIATANQGSEATYESGFVIDKFPISRPNLTFSTLTVSNMSPEDSSIYLCSVSQGQGANQPQHFGDGTRLSIL.

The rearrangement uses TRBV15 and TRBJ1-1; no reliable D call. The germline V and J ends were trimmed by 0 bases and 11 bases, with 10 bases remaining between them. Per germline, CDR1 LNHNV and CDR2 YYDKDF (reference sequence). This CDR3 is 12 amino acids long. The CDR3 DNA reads TGTGCCACCAGCAGAGATTTTGTGGGCGCTTTCTTT. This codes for CATSRDFVGAFF.

In DNA form, the CDR3 reads TGTGCCAGCAGTTACTTCGGGAACACCGGGGAGCTGTTTTTT. Its translation is CASSYFGNTGELFF. This rearrangement joins TRBV6-5 to TRBJ2-2, with D uncertain. V was pared by 1 base and J by 1 base, with 4 bases between. The germline CDR1 and CDR2 sequences are MNHEY and SVGAGI. CDR3 length equals 14 residues.

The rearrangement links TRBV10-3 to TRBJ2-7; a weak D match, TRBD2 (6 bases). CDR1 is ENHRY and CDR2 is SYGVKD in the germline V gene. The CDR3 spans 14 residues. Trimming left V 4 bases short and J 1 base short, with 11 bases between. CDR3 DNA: TGTGCCATCAGTGTCGGCGGGATTTCCTACGAGCAGTACTTC. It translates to CAISVGGISYEQYF.

The CDR3 sequence: CASSLALTGKDNEQFF. CDR3 bases: TGCGCCAGCAGCTTGGCCTTGACAGGCAAGGACAATGAGCAGTTCTTC. The gene calls are TRBV5-1 and TRBJ2-1; possibly TRBD1 for D (6 bases). CDR3 length: 16 residues. Trimming cost V 0 bases and J 5 bases, with 15 bases left between them. From germline, CDR1 is SGHRS and CDR2 YFSETQ.

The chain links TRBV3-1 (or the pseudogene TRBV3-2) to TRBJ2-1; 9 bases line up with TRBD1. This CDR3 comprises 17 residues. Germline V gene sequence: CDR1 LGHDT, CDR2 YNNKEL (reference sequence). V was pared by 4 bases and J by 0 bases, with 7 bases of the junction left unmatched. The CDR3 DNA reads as TGTGCCAGCAGCCGACGCACAGGGGGCCCCTCCTACAATGAGCAGTTCTTC. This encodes CASSRRTGGPSYNEQFF.

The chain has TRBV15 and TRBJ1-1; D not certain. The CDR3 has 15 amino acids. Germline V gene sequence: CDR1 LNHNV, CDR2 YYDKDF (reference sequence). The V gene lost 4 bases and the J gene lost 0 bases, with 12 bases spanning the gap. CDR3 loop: CATSTPQNLNTEAFF. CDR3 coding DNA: TGTGCCACCAGCACCCCACAGAATTTGAACACTGAAGCTTTCTTT.

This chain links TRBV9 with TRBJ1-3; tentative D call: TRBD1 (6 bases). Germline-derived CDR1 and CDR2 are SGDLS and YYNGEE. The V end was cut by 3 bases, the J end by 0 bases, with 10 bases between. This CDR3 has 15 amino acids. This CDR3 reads CASSADRLSGNTIYF. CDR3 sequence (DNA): TGTGCCAGCAGCGCTGACAGGCTCTCTGGAAACACCATATATTTT.

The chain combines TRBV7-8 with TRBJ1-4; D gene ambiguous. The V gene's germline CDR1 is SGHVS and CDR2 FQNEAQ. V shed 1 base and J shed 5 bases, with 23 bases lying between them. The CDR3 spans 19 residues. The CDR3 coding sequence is TGTGCCAGCAGCTTAGTAGGGAGAGGAAAACAGAGAAGGAATGAAAAACTGTTTTTT. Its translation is CASSLVGRGKQRRNEKLFF.

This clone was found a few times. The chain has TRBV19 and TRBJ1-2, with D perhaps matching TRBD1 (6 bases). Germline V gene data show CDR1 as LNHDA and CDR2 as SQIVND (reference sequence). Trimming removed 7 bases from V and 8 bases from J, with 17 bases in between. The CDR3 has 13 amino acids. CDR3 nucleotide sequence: TGTGCCAGTACCAACAGGGTCAGGAGAGGCTACACCTTC. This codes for CASTNRVRRGYTF. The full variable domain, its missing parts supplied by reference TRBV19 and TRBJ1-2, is DGGITQSPKYLFRKEGQNVTLSCEQNLNHDAMYWYRQDPGQGLRLIYYSQIVNDFQKGDIAEGYSVSREKKESFPLTVTSAQKNPTAFYLCASTNRVRRGYTFGSGTRLTVV.

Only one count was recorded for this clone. The CDR3 DNA reads as TGTGCCAGCAGCCCTAGTAATTGGAACACCATATATTTT. Translation gives CASSPSNWNTIYF. The chain recombines TRBV6-6 with TRBJ1-3; D is ambiguous. The CDR3 sequence is 13 residues long. Between the trimmed V and J ends, which lost 6 bases and 7 bases, there was a span of 13 bases. The germline CDR1 and CDR2 sequences are MNHNY and SVGAGI (reference sequence).

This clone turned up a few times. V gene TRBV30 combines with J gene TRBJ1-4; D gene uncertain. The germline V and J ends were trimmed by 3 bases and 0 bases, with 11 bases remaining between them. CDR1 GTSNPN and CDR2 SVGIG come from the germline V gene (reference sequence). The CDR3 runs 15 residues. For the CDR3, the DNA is TGTGCCTGGAGGGAGAGAGCCGCAACTAATGAAAAACTGTTTTTT. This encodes CAWRERAATNEKLFF.

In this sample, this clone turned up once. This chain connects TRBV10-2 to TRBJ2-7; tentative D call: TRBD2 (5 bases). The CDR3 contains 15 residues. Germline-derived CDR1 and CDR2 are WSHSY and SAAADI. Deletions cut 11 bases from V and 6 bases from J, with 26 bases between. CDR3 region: CAGRDKRPLWLEQYF. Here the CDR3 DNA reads TGCGCCGGACGGGATAAGCGGCCCCTTTGGCTCGAGCAGTACTTC.

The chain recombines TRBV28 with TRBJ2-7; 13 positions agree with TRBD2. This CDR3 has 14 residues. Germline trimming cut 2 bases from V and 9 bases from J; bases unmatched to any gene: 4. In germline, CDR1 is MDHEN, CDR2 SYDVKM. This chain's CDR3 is CASSLTSGRARQYF. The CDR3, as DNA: TGTGCCAGCAGTTTAACTAGCGGGAGGGCCCGGCAGTACTTC. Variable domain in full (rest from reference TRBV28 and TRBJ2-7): DVKVTQSSRYLVKRTGEKVFLECVQDMDHENMFWYRQDPGLGLRLIYFSYDVKMKEKGDIPEGYSVSREKKERFSLILESASTNQTSMYLCASSLTSGRARQYFGPGTRLTVT.

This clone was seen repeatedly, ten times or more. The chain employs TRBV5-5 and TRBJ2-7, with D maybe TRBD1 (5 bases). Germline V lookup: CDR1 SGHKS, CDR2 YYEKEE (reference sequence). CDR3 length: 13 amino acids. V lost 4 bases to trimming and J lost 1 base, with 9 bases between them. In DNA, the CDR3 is TGTGCCAGCAGCCCCAGGGATTCCTACGAGCAGTACTTC. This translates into CASSPRDSYEQYF.

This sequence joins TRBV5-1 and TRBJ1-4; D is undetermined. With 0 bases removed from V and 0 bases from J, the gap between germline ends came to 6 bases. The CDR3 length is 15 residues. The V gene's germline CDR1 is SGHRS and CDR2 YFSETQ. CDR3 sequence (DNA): TGCGCCAGCAGCTTGGATCTTGCAACTAATGAAAAACTGTTTTTT. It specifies CASSLDLATNEKLFF.

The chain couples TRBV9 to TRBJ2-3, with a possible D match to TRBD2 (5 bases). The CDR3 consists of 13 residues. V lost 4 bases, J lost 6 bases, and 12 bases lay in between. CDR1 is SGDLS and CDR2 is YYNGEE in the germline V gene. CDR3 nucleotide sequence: TGTGCCAGCAGCAAGACAACTAGGGATACGCAGTATTTT. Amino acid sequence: CASSKTTRDTQYF.